Shown below are 10 T cell receptor beta chains from a single sample sequenced in a study of human T cells and chemical hapten exposure. The sample's time point: patch test 3, about 24 weeks after DPC sensitization. Indicated treatment: therapeutic diphenylcyclopropenone sensitization with weekly scalp DPC. Each CDR3 protein is one row after TCRdb ran MiXCR on the RACE reads. Altogether about 90,000 distinct CDR3 sequences are present, under 13% being singletons, with the ten largest covering 1% to 1.2%. The source was whole blood, collected in connection with sensitization to the hapten diphenylcyclopropenone (DPC). The receptors were gathered from a woman aged 25-40 years with alopecia areata. Some clones in this sample may be carry-over from other donors' samples.

This clonotype was found a few times. This sequence joins TRBV7-2 and TRBJ1-2; D is unresolved. Germline V CDR1 and CDR2: SGHTA, FQGNSA. The CDR3 runs to 13 residues. Trimming removed 1 base at V and 6 bases at J, with 9 bases between. The CDR3 protein is CASSLVSGDGYTF. CDR3 nucleotide sequence: TGTGCCAGCAGCTTAGTATCAGGCGATGGCTACACCTTC.

V usage is TRBV6-5 and J usage is TRBJ2-2; D might be TRBD1 (5 bases). CDR1 and CDR2 from the germline V gene are MNHEY and SVGAGI. The ends were cut back, 6 bases at V and 3 bases at J, with 11 bases in the middle. This CDR3 has 14 amino acids. In nucleotides, the CDR3 is TGTGCCAGCAGACCAACAGGATACACCGGGGAGCTGTTTTTT. This encodes CASRPTGYTGELFF.

This clonotype was detected ten times or more. CDR3 bases: TGCGCCAGCAGTGAGTCCGACGGACAAGAGACCCAGTACTTC. It encodes CASSESDGQETQYF. The gene calls are TRBV10-1 and TRBJ2-5; D is undetermined. The CDR3 extends over 14 amino acids. V lost 0 bases, J lost 2 bases, and 7 bases lay in between. Germline CDR1 is WNHNN and CDR2 is SYGVQD (reference sequence).

Regarding this clonotype: A much bigger clone sits one base away, suggesting this may be a read error. In nucleotides, the CDR3 is TGTGCCAGCAACCAACTCGGACAGGGCGCCGAGACCCAGTACTTC. Protein product: CASNQLGQGAETQYF. The chain employs TRBV27 and TRBJ2-5; 8 bases agree with TRBD1. The CDR3 is made up of 15 amino acids. From germline, CDR1 is MNHEY and CDR2 SMNVEV (reference sequence). V trimming: 7 bases; J trimming: 5 bases; junction bases outside the gene matches: 12.

The genes are TRBV6-4 and TRBJ2-1; D perhaps matches TRBD1 (6 bases). CDR3 length: 14 amino acids. The V end lost 3 bases, the J end lost 6 bases, and 12 bases lay between the germline ends. CDR1 MRHNA and CDR2 SNTAGT come from the germline V gene. The CDR3 DNA reads as TGTGCCAGCAGTGAAGGGGGTGGTGGCAATGAGCAGTTCTTC. Its translation is CASSEGGGGNEQFF.

This clonotype has at least ten counts. The chain links TRBV9 to TRBJ1-1; the D is unclear. The germline CDR1 and CDR2 sequences are SGDLS and YYNGEE. The CDR3 consists of 13 residues. V lost 1 base and J 2 bases, leaving 6 bases between the germline ends. The CDR3 is CASSVLGNTEAFF. CDR3 DNA: TGTGCCAGCAGCGTATTGGGCAACACTGAAGCTTTCTTT.

This clonotype was detected only a few times. This chain links TRBV4-2 with TRBJ1-1; 7 positions agree with TRBD1. The V gene end was trimmed by 0 bases and the J gene end by 1 base; junction bases not matched to a gene: 11. There are 18 residues in the CDR3. Germline V gene sequence: CDR1 LGHNA, CDR2 YNFKEQ. The CDR3 here is CASSQDRGRGPSNTEAFF. The CDR3 DNA sequence: TGTGCCAGCAGCCAAGATAGGGGGAGGGGGCCCTCGAACACTGAAGCTTTCTTT.

This clonotype occurred many times. The J gene is TRBJ2-1, the V gene TRBV5-1; maybe TRBD2 (5 bases). Germline CDR1 SGHRS, CDR2 YFSETQ. V lost 3 bases to trimming and J lost 5 bases, with 9 bases between them. The CDR3 sequence is 13 residues long. The CDR3 is CASSSFGDNEQFF. The CDR3, as DNA: TGCGCCAGCAGCTCCTTCGGGGACAATGAGCAGTTCTTC.

The V and J genes are TRBV29-1 and TRBJ2-5; a weak D match, TRBD1 (7 bases). V was trimmed by 3 bases and J by 7 bases, leaving 9 bases between them. This CDR3 comprises 11 residues. The germline V gene encodes CDR1 SQVTM and CDR2 ANQGSEA. CDR3: CSVDRGATQYF. DNA of the CDR3: TGCAGCGTTGACAGGGGGGCGACCCAGTACTTC.

V usage is TRBV6-1 and J usage is TRBJ2-5; weak D call: TRBD2 (5 bases). The V end lost 10 bases, the J end lost 5 bases, and 14 bases lay between the germline ends. The CDR3 loop spans 12 amino acids. CDR1 and CDR2 from the germline V gene are MNHNS and SASEGT. This CDR3 reads CAMRPTGETQYF. CDR3 DNA sequence: TGTGCCATGAGGCCGACGGGGGAGACCCAGTACTTC.